The 17 T cell receptor beta chains listed next were all sequenced from one sample in a study of T cell responses to AZD1222 COVID-19 vaccine (dated by TCRdb to about 2021). The time point label for this specimen denotes: about 28 days (+/-7) after the second vaccine dose. The library came from the immunoSEQ multiplex PCR assay. TCRdb provides this immuneACCESS table in a form limited to in-frame rearrangements. Some clones are lacking; in checked studies, under half of them reflect an unresolved V gene, and why the rest are absent is not known. This sample gives about 110,000 clones in total; nearly 90% of them show up just once. 2% to 2.5% of the sample is in the top ten clones. Material: peripheral blood, obtained 28 days after the second AZD1222 dose. The receptors stem from an adult who received the AZD1222 COVID-19 vaccine.

The genes are TRBV29-1 and TRBJ1-1; D is undetermined. With 7 bases removed from V and 6 bases from J, the gap between germline ends came to 21 bases. Germline V lookup: CDR1 SQVTM, CDR2 ANQGSEA. This CDR3 has 14 amino acids. The CDR3 DNA reads TGCAGCGCCCGGGGTAACTGGAGGGTCGCTGAAGCTTTCTTT. The encoded protein is CSARGNWRVAEAFF.

This rearrangement joins TRBV4-1 to TRBJ1-1, with 8 bases that match TRBD1. This CDR3 is built from 19 residues. CDR1 is MGHRA, CDR2 YSYEKL, per germline. The junction had 16 bases not matched to a gene; V was cut back by 3 bases and J by 1 base. This CDR3 is CASSHPVGLQGGRNTEAFF. In DNA, the CDR3 is TGCGCCAGCAGCCATCCGGTCGGGTTACAGGGGGGACGGAACACTGAAGCTTTCTTT.

The rearrangement links TRBV7-8 to TRBJ1-6, with D unclear. Germline values: CDR1 SGHVS, CDR2 FQNEAQ. The V end was cut by 0 bases, the J end by 9 bases, with 15 bases between. This CDR3 has 16 residues. The CDR3 DNA follows: TGTGCCAGCAGCTTAGCGCTGGGCAGGTTGAGTTCACCCCTCCACTTT. This translates into CASSLALGRLSSPLHF.

V usage is TRBV28 and J usage is TRBJ1-2, with TRBD1 matching 8 bases. The CDR3 is made up of 16 amino acids. Germline CDR1 reads MDHEN; CDR2 reads SYDVKM. Germline trimming cut 5 bases from V and 4 bases from J; bases unmatched to any gene: 12. CDR3 coding DNA: TGTGCCAGCAGTAAGGCCGGGACAGGAGCGCTCTATGGCTACACCTTC. Protein product: CASSKAGTGALYGYTF.

V is TRBV28 and J is TRBJ1-3; 7 bases align to TRBD1. The CDR3 has 13 residues. V shed 7 bases, J shed 8 bases, and the junction held 8 bases outside the gene matches. Germline V gene data show CDR1 as MDHEN and CDR2 as SYDVKM. The CDR3 reads CASTTTGVDTIYF. CDR3 nucleotide sequence: TGTGCCAGCACTACCACAGGGGTCGACACCATATATTTT.

The gene calls are TRBV24-1 and TRBJ2-7, with unresolved D. From germline, CDR1 is KGHDR and CDR2 SFDVKD. V lost 5 bases and J 2 bases, leaving 18 bases between the germline ends. The CDR3 totals 16 residues. In nucleotides, the CDR3 is TGTGCCACCAGTGGTAGACACACCCAATCAGCCTACGAGCAGTACTTC. Amino acids: CATSGRHTQSAYEQYF.

This rearrangement joins TRBV5-1 to TRBJ2-1, with D possibly being TRBD2 (5 bases). This CDR3 is built from 14 residues. The germline gives CDR1 SGHRS, CDR2 YFSETQ. V was cut by 0 bases and J by 8 bases, with 12 bases left in between. CDR3 sequence reads: CASSLVLGSDEQFF. CDR3 DNA: TGCGCCAGCAGCTTGGTTTTGGGGAGCGATGAGCAGTTCTTC.

The V call is TRBV27, the J call TRBJ2-3; 8 bases line up with TRBD2. From germline, CDR1 is MNHEY and CDR2 SMNVEV (reference sequence). The CDR3 sequence is 17 residues long. V trimming: 0 bases; J trimming: 3 bases; junction bases outside the gene matches: 8. CDR3 residues: CASSLSFSGIRTDTQYF. For the CDR3, the DNA is TGTGCCAGCAGTTTATCTTTTAGCGGGATAAGGACAGATACGCAGTATTTT.

This clone was seen more than once but under ten times. The chain combines TRBV5-8 with TRBJ2-7; a weak D match, TRBD2 (6 bases). In germline, CDR1 is SGHTS, CDR2 YDEGEE. The V end was cut by 4 bases, the J end by 2 bases, with 19 bases between. The CDR3 sequence is 16 residues long. CDR3 residues: CASSPGWEVTTYEQYF. The CDR3 DNA reads TGTGCCAGCAGCCCGGGGTGGGAGGTTACGACCTACGAGCAGTACTTC.

In DNA, the CDR3 is TGTGCCAGCAGTTTACAACAGAACACTGAAGCTTTCTTT. Protein: CASSLQQNTEAFF. The chain carries TRBV12-3 or TRBV12-4 and TRBJ1-1, with no clear D. This CDR3 contains 13 residues. V was pared by 2 bases and J by 1 base, with 5 bases between.

The chain links TRBV3-1 (or the pseudogene TRBV3-2) to TRBJ1-4; D uncertain. The CDR3 extends over 12 amino acids. The V end lost 2 bases, the J end lost 10 bases, and 8 bases lay between the germline ends. In germline, CDR1 is LGHDT, CDR2 YNNKEL (reference sequence). Here the CDR3 reads CASSQNEGKLFF. CDR3 DNA: TGTGCCAGCAGCCAAAACGAAGGAAAACTGTTTTTT.

V is TRBV4-3 and J is TRBJ2-3; D perhaps matches TRBD2 (5 bases). The CDR3 is 15 residues long. The germline V and J ends were trimmed by 4 bases and 2 bases, with 13 bases remaining between them. Germline V lookup: CDR1 LGHNA, CDR2 YSLEER. The CDR3 sequence is CASSLREQHTDTQYF. The CDR3 DNA is TGCGCCAGCAGCCTAAGGGAGCAGCACACAGATACGCAGTATTTT.

CDR3 in DNA: TGTGCCAGCAGTTCCCAAACAGCTATAGCGGCTAGCACAGATACGCAGTATTTT. This encodes CASSSQTAIAASTDTQYF. The chain links TRBV28 to TRBJ2-3; tentative D call: TRBD2 (6 bases). CDR1 is MDHEN, CDR2 SYDVKM, per germline. There are 18 residues in the CDR3. The V end lost 4 bases, the J end lost 0 bases, and 20 bases lay between the germline ends.

This chain joins TRBV7-2 and TRBJ2-1; D gene ambiguous. Trimming left V 3 bases short and J 0 bases short, with 12 bases between. The CDR3 has 16 amino acids. Germline V gene lookup returns CDR1 SGHTA and CDR2 FQGNSA. In nucleotides, the CDR3 is TGTGCCAGCAGCTTGGCGGACCTTTACTCCTACAATGAGCAGTTCTTC. Its translation: CASSLADLYSYNEQFF.

The chain links TRBV29-1 to TRBJ1-1; a weak D match, TRBD1 (6 bases). V was shortened by 6 bases and J by 3 bases, with 14 bases between the two germline ends. This CDR3 comprises 13 residues. Germline-derived CDR1 and CDR2 are SQVTM and ANQGSEA. In DNA form, the CDR3 reads TGCAGCGTGGGGGCGGAATCCTACACTGAAGCTTTCTTT. It codes for CSVGAESYTEAFF.

The chain uses TRBV11-2 and TRBJ2-7; D is perhaps TRBD1 (6 bases). The CDR3 spans 14 residues. Trimming took off 4 bases at V and 2 bases at J, with 12 bases between the two ends. CDR1 and CDR2 from the germline V gene are SGHAT and FQNNGV. This CDR3 reads CASSYDTGPYEQYF. The CDR3 region has the DNA TGTGCCAGCAGCTACGATACAGGGCCCTACGAGCAGTACTTC.

V usage is TRBV19 and J usage is TRBJ1-4, with a possible D match to TRBD1 (6 bases). The ends were cut back, 10 bases at V and 0 bases at J, with 18 bases in the middle. The CDR3 consists of 16 residues. The V gene's germline CDR1 is LNHDA and CDR2 SQIVND (reference sequence). The CDR3 region has the DNA TGTGCCACCAAAGCTTGGGGGGGCCCAACTAATGAAAAACTGTTTTTT. Its translation is CATKAWGGPTNEKLFF.